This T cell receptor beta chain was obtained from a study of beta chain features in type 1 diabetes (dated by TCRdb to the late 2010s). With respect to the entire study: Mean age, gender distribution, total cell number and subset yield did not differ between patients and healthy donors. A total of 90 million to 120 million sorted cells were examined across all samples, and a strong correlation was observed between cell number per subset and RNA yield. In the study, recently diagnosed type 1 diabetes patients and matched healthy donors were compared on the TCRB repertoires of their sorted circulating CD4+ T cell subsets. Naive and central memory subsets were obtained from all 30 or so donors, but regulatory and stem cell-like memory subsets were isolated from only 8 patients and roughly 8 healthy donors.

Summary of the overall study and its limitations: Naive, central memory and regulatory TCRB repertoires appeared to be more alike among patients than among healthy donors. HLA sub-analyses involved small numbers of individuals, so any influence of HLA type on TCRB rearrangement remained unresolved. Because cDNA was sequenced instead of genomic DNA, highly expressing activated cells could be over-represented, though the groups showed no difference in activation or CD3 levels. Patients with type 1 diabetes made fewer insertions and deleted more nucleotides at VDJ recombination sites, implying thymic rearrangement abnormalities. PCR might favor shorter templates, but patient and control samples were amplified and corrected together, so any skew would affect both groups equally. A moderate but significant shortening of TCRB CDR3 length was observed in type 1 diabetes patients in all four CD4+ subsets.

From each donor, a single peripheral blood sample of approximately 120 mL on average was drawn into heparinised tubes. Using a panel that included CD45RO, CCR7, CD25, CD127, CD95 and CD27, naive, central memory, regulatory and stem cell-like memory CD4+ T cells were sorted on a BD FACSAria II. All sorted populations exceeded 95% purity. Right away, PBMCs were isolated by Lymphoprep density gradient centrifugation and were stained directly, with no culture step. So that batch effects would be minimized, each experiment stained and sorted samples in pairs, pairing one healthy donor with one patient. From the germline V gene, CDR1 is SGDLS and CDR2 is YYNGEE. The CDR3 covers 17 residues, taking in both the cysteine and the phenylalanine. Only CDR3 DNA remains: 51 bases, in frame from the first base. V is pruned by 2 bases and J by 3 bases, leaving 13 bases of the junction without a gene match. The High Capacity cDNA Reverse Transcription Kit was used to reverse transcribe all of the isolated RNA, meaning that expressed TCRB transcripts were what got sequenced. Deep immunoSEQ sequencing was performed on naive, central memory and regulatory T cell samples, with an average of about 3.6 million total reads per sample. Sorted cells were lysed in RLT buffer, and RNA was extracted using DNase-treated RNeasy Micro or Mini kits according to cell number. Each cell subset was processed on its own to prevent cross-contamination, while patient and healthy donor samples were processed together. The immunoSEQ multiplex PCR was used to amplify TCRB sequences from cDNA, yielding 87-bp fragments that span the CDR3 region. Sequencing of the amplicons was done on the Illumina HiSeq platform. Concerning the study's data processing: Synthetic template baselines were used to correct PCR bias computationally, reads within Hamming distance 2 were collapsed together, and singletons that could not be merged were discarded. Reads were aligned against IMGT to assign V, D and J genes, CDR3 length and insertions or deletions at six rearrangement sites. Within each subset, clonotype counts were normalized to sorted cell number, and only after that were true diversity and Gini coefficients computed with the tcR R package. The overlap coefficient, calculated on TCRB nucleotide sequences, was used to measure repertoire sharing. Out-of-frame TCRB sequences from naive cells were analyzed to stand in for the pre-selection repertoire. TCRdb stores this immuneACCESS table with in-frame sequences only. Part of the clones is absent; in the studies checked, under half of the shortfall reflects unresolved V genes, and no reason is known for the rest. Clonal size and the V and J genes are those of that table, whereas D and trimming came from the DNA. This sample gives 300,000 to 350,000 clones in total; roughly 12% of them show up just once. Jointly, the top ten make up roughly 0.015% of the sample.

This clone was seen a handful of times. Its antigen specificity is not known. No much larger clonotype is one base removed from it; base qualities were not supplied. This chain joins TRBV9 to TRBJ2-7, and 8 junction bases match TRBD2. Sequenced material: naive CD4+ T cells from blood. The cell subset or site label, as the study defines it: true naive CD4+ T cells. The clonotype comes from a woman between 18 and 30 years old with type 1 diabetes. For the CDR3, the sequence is CASSVGLEGGGDYEQYF. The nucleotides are TGTGCCAGCAGCGTGGGACTAGAGGGTGGGGGAGACTACGAGCAGTACTTC.